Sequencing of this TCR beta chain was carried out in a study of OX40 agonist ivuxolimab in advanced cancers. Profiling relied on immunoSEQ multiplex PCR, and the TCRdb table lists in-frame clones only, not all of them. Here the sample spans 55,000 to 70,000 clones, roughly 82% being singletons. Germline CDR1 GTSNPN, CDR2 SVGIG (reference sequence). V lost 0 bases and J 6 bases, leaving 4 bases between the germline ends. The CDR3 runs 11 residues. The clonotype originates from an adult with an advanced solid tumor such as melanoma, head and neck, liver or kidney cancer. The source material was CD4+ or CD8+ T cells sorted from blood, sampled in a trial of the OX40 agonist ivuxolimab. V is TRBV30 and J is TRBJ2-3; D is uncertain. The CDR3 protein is CAWSVRDTQYF. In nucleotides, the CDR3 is TGTGCCTGGAGTGTACGCGATACGCAGTATTTT.